One and the same sample provided the 18 T cell receptor beta chains below, sequenced in a study of blood T cell repertoires in COVID-19 (dated by TCRdb to about 2020). The protocol used for the library was the immunoSEQ multiplex PCR assay. Imported from immuneACCESS, the table was reduced by TCRdb to in-frame sequences with V and J called. These copies leave out some clones; in studies compared against another copy, an unresolved V gene accounts for under half, and the cause of the remainder is not known. The sample records 90,000 or so clones, about 90% of which are singletons. The ten most abundant clones make up over 8.5% of the sample. Sequenced input: peripheral blood. These receptors were taken from an elderly man with acute or convalescent COVID-19.

J is TRBJ2-1 and V is TRBV30, with 13 bases that match TRBD2. J lost 15 bases, V lost 4 bases, and 12 bases had no gene match. The CDR3 length is 14 residues. Germline CDR1 and CDR2: GTSNPN and SVGIG (reference sequence). Here the CDR3 reads CAWTPGLAGNVWFF. The CDR3 DNA is TGTGCCTGGACACCGGGACTAGCGGGAAATGTGTGGTTCTTC.

The chain uses TRBV18 and TRBJ1-4; possible D gene TRBD1, 6 bases. Trimming took 4 bases from V and 3 from J, leaving 6 bases between them. The length of the CDR3 is 13 residues. Germline CDR1 and CDR2: KGHSH and LQKENI. CDR3 sequence (DNA): TGTGCCAGCTCACAGGGGGCTAATGAAAAACTGTTTTTT. Protein sequence: CASSQGANEKLFF. Filled out from reference TRBV18 and TRBJ1-4, the complete variable domain reads NAGVMQNPRHLVRRRGQEARLRCSPMKGHSHVYWYRQLPEEGLKFMVYLQKENIIDESGMPKERFSAEFPKEGPSILRIQQVVRGDSAAYFCASSQGANEKLFFGSGTQLSVL.

This sequence joins TRBV7-9 and TRBJ2-1; 9 nucleotides line up with TRBD2. V shed 4 bases, J shed 0 bases, and the junction held 7 bases outside the gene matches. In germline, CDR1 is SEHNR, CDR2 FQNEAQ (reference sequence). There are 17 residues in the CDR3. Written as DNA, the CDR3 is TGTGCCAGCAGCTCCCGACTAGCGGAGATCTCCTACAATGAGCAGTTCTTC. Protein product: CASSSRLAEISYNEQFF.

This chain uses TRBV7-3 with TRBJ1-1; D not resolved. The germline V and J ends were trimmed by 1 base and 2 bases, with 14 bases remaining between them. CDR1 SGHTA and CDR2 FQGTGA come from the germline V gene. The CDR3 length is 16 residues. CDR3 nucleotides: TGTGCCAGCAGCTTAATGGGCCGGTCGGCTAACACTGAAGCTTTCTTT. It translates to CASSLMGRSANTEAFF.

The V call is TRBV18, the J call TRBJ1-2; 9 bases match TRBD1. Germline trimming cut 1 base from V and 3 bases from J; bases unmatched to any gene: 3. Germline V gene data show CDR1 as KGHSH and CDR2 as LQKENI. There are 15 residues in the CDR3. In DNA form, the CDR3 reads TGTGCCAGCTCACCACAACAGGGGGCCGACTATGGCTACACCTTC. Its protein is CASSPQQGADYGYTF.

This clone was recorded a few times. The V gene is TRBV4-1, the J gene TRBJ2-7, with 8 bases identical to TRBD2. Germline V gives CDR1 MGHRA, CDR2 YSYEKL. V was pared by 4 bases and J by 0 bases, with 5 bases of the junction left unmatched. The CDR3 is 15 amino acids. The CDR3 protein is CASSLRGTSSYEQYF. In DNA, the CDR3 is TGCGCCAGCAGCCTGCGTGGGACTAGCTCCTACGAGCAGTACTTC.

The genes are TRBV25-1 and TRBJ1-1; tentative D call: TRBD1 (6 bases). This CDR3 contains 13 residues. CDR1 MGHDK and CDR2 SYGVNS come from the germline V gene. Trimming pared 4 bases from V and 3 bases from J, leaving 9 bases between. The CDR3 spells CASSATGYTEAFF. CDR3 bases: TGTGCCAGCAGTGCAACAGGGTACACTGAAGCTTTCTTT.

This chain uses TRBV9 with TRBJ1-2; no firm D call. CDR3 length: 13 residues. V was clipped by 0 bases and J by 6 bases, with 9 bases between them. From germline, CDR1 is SGDLS and CDR2 YYNGEE. The CDR3 sequence is CASSVDGRDGYTF. The CDR3 bases are TGTGCCAGCAGCGTAGACGGGAGGGATGGCTACACCTTC.

The chain links TRBV7-2 to TRBJ2-5; 7 nucleotides agree with TRBD1. Germline V gives CDR1 SGHTA, CDR2 FQGNSA. The CDR3 loop spans 14 amino acids. V was pared by 2 bases and J by 5 bases, with 5 bases of the junction left unmatched. CDR3 protein: CASSLFGQAETQYF. CDR3 nucleotide sequence: TGTGCCAGCAGCTTATTCGGACAGGCGGAGACCCAGTACTTC.

The gene calls are TRBV5-1 and TRBJ2-5; 10 bases are shared with TRBD1. The germline V gene encodes CDR1 SGHRS and CDR2 YFSETQ. CDR3 length: 16 amino acids. V lost 0 bases and J lost 2; bases outside the gene matches: 4. CDR3 coding DNA: TGCGCCAGCAGCTTGGCTGGACAGGGGGGACAAGAGACCCAGTACTTC. This gives the protein CASSLAGQGGQETQYF.

CDR3 in DNA: TGTGCCAGCTCACCACGAGAGATCGGCTATGGCTACACCTTC. Translated, it gives CASSPREIGYGYTF. The V and J genes are TRBV18 and TRBJ1-2; unclear D gene. From germline, CDR1 is KGHSH and CDR2 LQKENI. This CDR3 comprises 14 residues. V was trimmed by 1 base and J by 4 bases, leaving 10 bases between them. Using reference TRBV18 and TRBJ1-2 for the parts outside the CDR3, the full variable domain is NAGVMQNPRHLVRRRGQEARLRCSPMKGHSHVYWYRQLPEEGLKFMVYLQKENIIDESGMPKERFSAEFPKEGPSILRIQQVVRGDSAAYFCASSPREIGYGYTFGSGTRLTVV.

The chain is built from TRBV11-2 and TRBJ1-1; a possible D gene is TRBD1 (6 bases). This CDR3 has 14 residues. Looked up from germline, CDR1 is SGHAT and CDR2 is FQNNGV. V was clipped by 5 bases and J by 4 bases, with 14 bases between them. CDR3 loop: CASSLEDRLTEAFF. In nucleotides, the CDR3 is TGTGCCAGCAGCCTGGAGGACAGACTCACTGAAGCTTTCTTT.

This clone was seen more than once but under ten times. The chain uses TRBV9 and TRBJ2-1, with 9 bases fitting TRBD2. Germline V gene data show CDR1 as SGDLS and CDR2 as YYNGEE. Losses at the gene ends were 1 base for V and 6 bases for J; bases not matched to a gene: 5. The CDR3 is 15 residues long. The CDR3 reads CASSVIAGVPNEQFF. CDR3 DNA sequence: TGTGCCAGCAGCGTAATAGCGGGAGTCCCCAATGAGCAGTTCTTC.

The J gene is TRBJ2-1, the V gene TRBV10-2, with TRBD1 matching over 11 bases. V lost 3 bases to trimming and J lost 7 bases; unmatched junction nucleotides: 14. Germline V CDR1 and CDR2: WSHSY, SAAADI. The CDR3 runs 18 residues. CDR3 bases: TGCGCCAGCAGTGAAGCGGACAGGGGGCGGAATGTGGGGAATGAGCAGTTCTTC. Amino acids: CASSEADRGRNVGNEQFF.

This clone was observed once. The rearrangement joins TRBV5-6 to TRBJ1-3; D unresolved. The germline V gene has CDR1 SGHDT and CDR2 YYEEEE. V lost 2 bases and J lost 3, with 15 bases in between. There are 16 residues in the CDR3. CDR3 region: CASSFGRRLDGNTIYF. CDR3 in DNA: TGTGCCAGCAGCTTTGGGAGGCGCCTTGATGGAAACACCATATATTTT.

This chain joins TRBV5-1 and TRBJ2-1; D might be TRBD1 (5 bases). The germline V gene has CDR1 SGHRS and CDR2 YFSETQ. The CDR3 contains 15 residues. V gave up 0 bases and J gave up 2 bases, with 9 bases separating them. The CDR3 nucleotides read TGCGCCAGCAGCTTGGAAGGGGAACCCTACAATGAGCAGTTCTTC. Amino acid sequence: CASSLEGEPYNEQFF.

The CDR3 nucleotides are TGTGCCAGCAGCTTGAAGGGGACAGGGGGTTTGTTTGGCTACACCTTC. Amino acids: CASSLKGTGGLFGYTF. The chain has TRBV5-6 and TRBJ1-2, with 11 bases fitting TRBD1. Germline CDR1 reads SGHDT; CDR2 reads YYEEEE. There are 16 residues in the CDR3. V lost 1 base, J lost 7 bases, and 9 bases stayed unmatched.

The chain combines TRBV3-1 (or the pseudogene TRBV3-2) with TRBJ1-1, with TRBD1 matching 8 bases. Germline V gene lookup returns CDR1 LGHDT and CDR2 YNNKEL (reference sequence). The CDR3 covers 13 residues. The V segment lost 0 bases and the J segment 11 bases; nucleotides outside the gene matches: 5. The CDR3 DNA is TGTGCCAGCAGCCAAGATCAGGGGGCAGGGGCTTTCTTT. The encoded protein is CASSQDQGAGAFF.